This TCR beta chain comes out of a study of T cell changes during pregnancy in multiple sclerosis. Assay: immunoSEQ multiplex PCR; the TCRdb copy retains only in-frame clones and omits some. The data contain around 51,000 clones, roughly 93% of them seen just once; the ten biggest clones take up around 2%. CDR3 length: 16 residues. The rearrangement joins TRBV21-1 to TRBJ2-7; TRBD1 is the table's D call, not checked against the DNA. TRBV21-1 is a pseudogene. The TCR sequence derives from a female donor with multiple sclerosis, enrolled in a pregnancy study. Source: peripheral blood, taken in the second trimester of pregnancy. The CDR3 region has the DNA TGTGCCAGCAGCAAAGCCCACCTCAGGGTTGGCTACGAGCAGTACTTC. It specifies CASSKAHLRVGYEQYF.